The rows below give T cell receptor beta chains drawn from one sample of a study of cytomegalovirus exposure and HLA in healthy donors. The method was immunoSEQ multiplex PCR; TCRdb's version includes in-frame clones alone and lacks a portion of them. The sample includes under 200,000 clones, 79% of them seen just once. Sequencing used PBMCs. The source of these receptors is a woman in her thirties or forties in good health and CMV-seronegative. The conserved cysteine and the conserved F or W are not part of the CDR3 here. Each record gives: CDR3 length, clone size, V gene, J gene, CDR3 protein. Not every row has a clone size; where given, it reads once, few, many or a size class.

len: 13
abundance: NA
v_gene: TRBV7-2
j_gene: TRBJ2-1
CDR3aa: ASSPTDSYYNEQF

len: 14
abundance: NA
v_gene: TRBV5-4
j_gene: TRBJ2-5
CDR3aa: ASSSLAGDGRETQY

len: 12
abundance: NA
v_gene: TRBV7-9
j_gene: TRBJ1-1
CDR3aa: ASSLAAPGPEAF

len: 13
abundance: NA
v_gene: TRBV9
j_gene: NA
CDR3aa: ASSVAQGAPHEQY

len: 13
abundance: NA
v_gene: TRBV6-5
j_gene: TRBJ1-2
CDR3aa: TSSYTRTGPYGYT

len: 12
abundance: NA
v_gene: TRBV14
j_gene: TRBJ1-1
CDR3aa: ASSLGGTGAEAF

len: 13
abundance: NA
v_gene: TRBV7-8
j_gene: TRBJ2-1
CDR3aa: ASSEQGSPYNEQF

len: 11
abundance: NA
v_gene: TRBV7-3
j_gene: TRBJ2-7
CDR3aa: ASSSDRLTEQY

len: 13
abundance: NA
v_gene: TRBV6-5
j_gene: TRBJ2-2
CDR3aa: ASSYSGTGGMELF

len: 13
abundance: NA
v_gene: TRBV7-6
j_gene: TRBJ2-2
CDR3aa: ASRSLAGGPGELF

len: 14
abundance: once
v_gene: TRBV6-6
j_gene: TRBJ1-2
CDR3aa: ASSYNSDRGNYGYT

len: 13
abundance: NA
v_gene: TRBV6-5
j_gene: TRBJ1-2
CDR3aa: ASSSPAGRNYGYT

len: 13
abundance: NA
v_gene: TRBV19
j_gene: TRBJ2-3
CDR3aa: ASSIRLAGPDTQY

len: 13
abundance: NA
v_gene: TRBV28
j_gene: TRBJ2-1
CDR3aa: ASSLGAGGYNEQF

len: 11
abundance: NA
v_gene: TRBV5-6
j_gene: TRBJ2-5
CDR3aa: ASSLQGLWTQY

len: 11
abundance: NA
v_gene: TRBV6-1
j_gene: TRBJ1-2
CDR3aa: ASSNENLYGYT

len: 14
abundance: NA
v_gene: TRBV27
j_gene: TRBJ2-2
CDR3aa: ATSGLAGGHTGELF

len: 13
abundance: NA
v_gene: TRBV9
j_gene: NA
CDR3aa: ASSVGGQGPYEQY

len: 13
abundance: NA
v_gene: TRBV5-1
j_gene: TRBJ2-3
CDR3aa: ASSVSGTGRDTQY

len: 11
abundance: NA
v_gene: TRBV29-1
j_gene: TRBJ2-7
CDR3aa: SVRTSDSYEQY

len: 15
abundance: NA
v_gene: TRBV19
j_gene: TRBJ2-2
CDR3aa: ASSGYLTGTNTGELF

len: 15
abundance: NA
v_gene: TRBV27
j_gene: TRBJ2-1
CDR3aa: ASSFWVTSGKASEQF

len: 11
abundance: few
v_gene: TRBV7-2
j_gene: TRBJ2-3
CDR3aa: ASSPTGIDTQY

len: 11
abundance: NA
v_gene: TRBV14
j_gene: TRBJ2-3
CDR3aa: ASSQVAGGAQY

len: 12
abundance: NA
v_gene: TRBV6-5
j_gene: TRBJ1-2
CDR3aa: ASSDLPGQSGYT

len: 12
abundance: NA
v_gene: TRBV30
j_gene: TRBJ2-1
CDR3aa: AWSVSNIYNEQF

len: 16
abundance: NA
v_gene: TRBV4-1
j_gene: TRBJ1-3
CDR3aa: ASSQGLARGLSGNTIY

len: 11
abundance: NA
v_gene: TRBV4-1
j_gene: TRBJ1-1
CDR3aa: ASSFRGSVEAF

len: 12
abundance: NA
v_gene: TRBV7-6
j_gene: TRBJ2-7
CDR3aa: ASSRRGQGREQY

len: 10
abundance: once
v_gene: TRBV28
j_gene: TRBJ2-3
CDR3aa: ASSSTVGTQY

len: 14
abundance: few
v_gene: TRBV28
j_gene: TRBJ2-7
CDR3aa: ASSLSRDRSFLEQY

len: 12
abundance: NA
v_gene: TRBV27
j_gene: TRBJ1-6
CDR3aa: ASSPRGYNSPLH

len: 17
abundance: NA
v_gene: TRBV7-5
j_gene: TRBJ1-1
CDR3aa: ARSLTGTGKLGMNTEAF

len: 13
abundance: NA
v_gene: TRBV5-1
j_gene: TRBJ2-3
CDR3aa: ASSDIAGDTDTQY

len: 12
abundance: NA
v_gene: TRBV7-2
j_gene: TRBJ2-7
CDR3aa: ASSQGTGTNEQY

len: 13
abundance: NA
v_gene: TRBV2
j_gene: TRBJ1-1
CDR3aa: ASKQSGVVGTEAF

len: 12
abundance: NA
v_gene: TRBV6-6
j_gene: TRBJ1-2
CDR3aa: ASKPGQGRYGYT

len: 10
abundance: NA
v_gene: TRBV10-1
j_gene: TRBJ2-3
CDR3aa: ASSGFSGEQY

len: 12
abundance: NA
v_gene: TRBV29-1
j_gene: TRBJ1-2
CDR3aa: SVGLGQSTYGYT

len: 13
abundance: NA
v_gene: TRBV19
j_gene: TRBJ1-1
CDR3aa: ASSIQWGLNTEAF

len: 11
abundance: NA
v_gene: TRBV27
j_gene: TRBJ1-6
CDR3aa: ASSFGGNSPLH

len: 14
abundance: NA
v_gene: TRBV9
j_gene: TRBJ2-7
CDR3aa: ASSVALQGLLDEQY

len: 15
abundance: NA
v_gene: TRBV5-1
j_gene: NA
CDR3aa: ASSLAAAGTLGDEQY

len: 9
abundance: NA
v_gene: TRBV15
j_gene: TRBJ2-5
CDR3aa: ATSLRETQY

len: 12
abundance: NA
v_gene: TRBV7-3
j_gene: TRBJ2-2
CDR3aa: ASSLGGSTGELF

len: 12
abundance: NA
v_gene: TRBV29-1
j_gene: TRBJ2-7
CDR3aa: SVGVRAASYEQY

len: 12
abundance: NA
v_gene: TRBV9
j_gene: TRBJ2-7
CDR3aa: ASSSSGTDYEQY

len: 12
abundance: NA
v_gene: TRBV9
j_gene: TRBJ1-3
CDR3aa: ASSVQGSGNTIY

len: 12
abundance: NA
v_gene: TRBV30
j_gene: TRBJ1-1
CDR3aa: AWSVSGVKTEAF

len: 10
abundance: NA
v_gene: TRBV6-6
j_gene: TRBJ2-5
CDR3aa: ASAGGGETQY